This T cell receptor beta chain was documented in a study of blood T cell repertoires in COVID-19. Study-wide context: PBMCs, B-cell-depleted T cells, or T cells were the source of the cDNA or gDNA that made up the material.

Unmatched junction bases numbered 3, after V lost 6 bases and J lost 3 bases. Germline V gives CDR1 SNHLY, CDR2 FYNNEI. There are 14 residues in the CDR3. In the original analysis: Nucleated cell counts were estimated from reference gene primer amplification. The method was immunoSEQ multiplex PCR; TCRdb's version includes in-frame clones alone and lacks a portion of them. The V and J calls and clone size were taken over from that table, and D and trimming were inferred from the DNA. The sample yields tens of thousands of clones, about 86% seen once. The sequencing input was peripheral blood. The J gene is TRBJ2-1, the V gene TRBV2; 9 bases match TRBD1. This TCR was sampled from a man aged 50 to 59 with active COVID-19. In nucleotides, the CDR3 is TGTGCCAGCAGAGACAGGGGGATCTACAATGAGCAGTTCTTC. Translation gives CASRDRGIYNEQFF.